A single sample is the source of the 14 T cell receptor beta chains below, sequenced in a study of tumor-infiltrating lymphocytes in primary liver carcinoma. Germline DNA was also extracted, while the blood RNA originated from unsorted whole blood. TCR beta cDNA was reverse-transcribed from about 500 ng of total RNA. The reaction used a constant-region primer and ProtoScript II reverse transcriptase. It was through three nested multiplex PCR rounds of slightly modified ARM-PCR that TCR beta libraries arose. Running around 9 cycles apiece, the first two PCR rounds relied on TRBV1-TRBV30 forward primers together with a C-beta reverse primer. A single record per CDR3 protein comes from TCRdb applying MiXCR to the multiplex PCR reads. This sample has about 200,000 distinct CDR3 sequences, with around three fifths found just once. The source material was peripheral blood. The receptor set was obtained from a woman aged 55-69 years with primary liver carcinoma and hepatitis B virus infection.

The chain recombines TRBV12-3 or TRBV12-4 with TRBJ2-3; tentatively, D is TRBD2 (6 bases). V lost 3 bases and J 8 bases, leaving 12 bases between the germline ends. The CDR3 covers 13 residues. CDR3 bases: TGTGCCAGCAGTTTGGTAGACGGGGGTACGCAGTATTTT. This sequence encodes CASSLVDGGTQYF.

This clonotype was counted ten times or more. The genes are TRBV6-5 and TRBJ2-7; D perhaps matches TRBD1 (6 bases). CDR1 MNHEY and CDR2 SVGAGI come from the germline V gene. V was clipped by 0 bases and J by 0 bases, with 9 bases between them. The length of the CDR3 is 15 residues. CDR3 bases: TGTGCCAGCAGTTACTCTCAGGGGAACTCCTACGAGCAGTACTTC. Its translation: CASSYSQGNSYEQYF.

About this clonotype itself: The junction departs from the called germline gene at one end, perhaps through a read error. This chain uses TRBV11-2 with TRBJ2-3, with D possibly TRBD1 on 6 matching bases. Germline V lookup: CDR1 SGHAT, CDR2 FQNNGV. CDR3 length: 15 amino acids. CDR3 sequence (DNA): TGCGCCGGCAGCTTTGGGACACCCCCGGGGGATACGCAGTATTTT. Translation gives CAGSFGTPPGDTQYF.

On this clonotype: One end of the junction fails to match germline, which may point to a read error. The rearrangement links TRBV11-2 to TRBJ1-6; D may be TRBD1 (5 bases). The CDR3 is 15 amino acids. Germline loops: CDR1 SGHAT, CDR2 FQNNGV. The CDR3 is CASSLETGDNSPPHF. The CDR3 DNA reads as TGTGCCAGCAGCTTAGAAACAGGAGACAATTCACCCCCCCACTTC.

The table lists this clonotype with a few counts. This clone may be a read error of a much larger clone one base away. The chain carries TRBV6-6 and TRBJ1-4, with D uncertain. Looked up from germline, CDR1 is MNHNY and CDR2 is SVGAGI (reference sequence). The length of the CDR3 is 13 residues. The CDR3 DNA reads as TGTACCAGCAGTTACTCTGAGGGTGAAAAACTGTTTTTT. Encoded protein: CTSSYSEGEKLFF.

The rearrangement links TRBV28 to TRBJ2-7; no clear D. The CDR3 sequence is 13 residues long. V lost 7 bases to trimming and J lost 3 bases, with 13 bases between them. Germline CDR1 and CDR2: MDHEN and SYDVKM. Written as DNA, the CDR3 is TGTGCCAGCATTGATACTAATAACTACGAGCAGTACTTC. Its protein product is CASIDTNNYEQYF.

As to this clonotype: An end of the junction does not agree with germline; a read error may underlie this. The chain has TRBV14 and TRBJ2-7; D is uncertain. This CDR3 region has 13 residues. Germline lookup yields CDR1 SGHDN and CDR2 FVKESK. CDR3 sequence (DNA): TGTGCCAGCAGCCCGACCGCCTCCTACGAGCGGTACTTC. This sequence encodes CASSPTASYERYF.

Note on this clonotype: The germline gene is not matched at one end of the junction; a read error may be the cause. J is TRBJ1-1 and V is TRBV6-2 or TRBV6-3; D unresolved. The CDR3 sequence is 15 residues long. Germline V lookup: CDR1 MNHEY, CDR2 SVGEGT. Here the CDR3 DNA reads TGTGCCAGCACCGTTACCGGCTGGCGGAACACCGAAGCTTTCTTT. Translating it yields CASTVTGWRNTEAFF.

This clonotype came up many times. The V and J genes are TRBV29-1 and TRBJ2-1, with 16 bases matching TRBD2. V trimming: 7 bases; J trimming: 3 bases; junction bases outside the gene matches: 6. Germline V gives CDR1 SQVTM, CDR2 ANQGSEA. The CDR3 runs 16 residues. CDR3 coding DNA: TGCAGCGCTGGGACTAGCGGGAGGGCCATCTACAATGAGCAGTTCTTC. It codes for CSAGTSGRAIYNEQFF.

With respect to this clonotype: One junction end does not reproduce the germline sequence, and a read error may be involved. The chain's CDR3 is CASGYGYEQYF. CDR3 nucleotides: TGCGCCAGCGGCTACGGATACGAGCAGTACTTC. This rearrangement joins TRBV11-2 to TRBJ2-7, with D perhaps TRBD2 (5 bases). The CDR3 extends over 11 amino acids. CDR1 and CDR2 (germline): SGHAT, FQNNGV.

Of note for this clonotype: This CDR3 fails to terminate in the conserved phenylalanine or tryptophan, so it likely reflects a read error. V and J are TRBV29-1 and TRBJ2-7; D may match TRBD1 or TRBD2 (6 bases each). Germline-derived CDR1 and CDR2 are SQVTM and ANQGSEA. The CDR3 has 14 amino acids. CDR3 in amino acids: CSVEGRGSGYGQYL. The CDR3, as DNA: TGCAGCGTTGAAGGGAGGGGGAGTGGGTACGGGCAGTACTTA.

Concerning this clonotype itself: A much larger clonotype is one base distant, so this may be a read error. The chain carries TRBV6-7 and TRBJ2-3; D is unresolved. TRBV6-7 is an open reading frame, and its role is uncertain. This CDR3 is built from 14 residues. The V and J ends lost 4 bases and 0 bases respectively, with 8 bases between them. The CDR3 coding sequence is TGTGCCAGCAGTTGCGAGTCTAGCACAGATACGCAGTATTTT. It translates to CASSCESSTDTQYF.

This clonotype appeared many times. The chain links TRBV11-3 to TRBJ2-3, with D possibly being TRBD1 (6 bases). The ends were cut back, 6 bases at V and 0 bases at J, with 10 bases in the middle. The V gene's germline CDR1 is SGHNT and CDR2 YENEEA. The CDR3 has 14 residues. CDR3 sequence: CASSYRGSTDTQYF. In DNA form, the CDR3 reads TGTGCCAGCAGTTATAGGGGGAGCACAGATACGCAGTATTTT.

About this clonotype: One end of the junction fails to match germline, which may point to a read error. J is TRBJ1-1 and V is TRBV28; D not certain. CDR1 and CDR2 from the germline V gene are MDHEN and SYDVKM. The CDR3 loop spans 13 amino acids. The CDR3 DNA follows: TGTGCCAGCAGTCCCCGAAGGAGCACTGGAGCTTTCTTT. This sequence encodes CASSPRRSTGAFF.